These 28 T cell receptor beta chains share one sample of origin, sequenced in a study of beta chain features in type 1 diabetes. Every isolated RNA sample was fully reverse transcribed, so sequencing captured expressed TCRB transcripts. TCRdb keeps only in-frame clones here, not all; method: immunoSEQ multiplex PCR. The data show under 550,000 clones, approximately 10% seen once. Input material: naive CD4+ T cells from blood. Every receptor here comes from a woman aged 18 to 35 in good health.

The V call is TRBV5-6, the J call TRBJ2-7, with D unresolved. Germline CDR1 reads SGHDT; CDR2 reads YYEEEE. CDR3 length: 11 residues. Between the trimmed V and J ends, which lost 2 bases and 6 bases, there was a span of 6 bases. CDR3 amino acids: CASSFGLEQYF. The CDR3 coding sequence is TGTGCCAGCAGCTTCGGGCTCGAGCAGTACTTC.

This clone is a singleton in its sample. This chain connects TRBV7-9 to TRBJ1-1; D is undetermined. The CDR3 runs to 16 residues. V shed 7 bases and J shed 0 bases, with 18 bases lying between them. Germline CDR1 and CDR2: SEHNR and FQNEAQ (reference sequence). The CDR3: CASTPQRASVNTEAFF. CDR3 coding DNA: TGTGCCAGCACCCCCCAGAGAGCCTCTGTGAACACTGAAGCTTTCTTT.

The count of this clone is one. This rearrangement joins TRBV11-2 to TRBJ2-5; no clear D. The CDR3 spans 13 residues. Trimming took off 6 bases at V and 5 bases at J, with 13 bases between the two ends. Germline CDR1 and CDR2: SGHAT and FQNNGV. In DNA, the CDR3 is TGTGCCAGCAGTCTGACCCGTTCGGAGACCCAGTACTTC. Encoded protein: CASSLTRSETQYF.

The chain joins TRBV5-1 to TRBJ2-1, with D possibly being TRBD1 or TRBD2 (5 bases each). Trimming left V 6 bases short and J 4 bases short, with 17 bases between. This CDR3 comprises 15 residues. Germline CDR1 is SGHRS and CDR2 is YFSETQ. The DNA of the CDR3 is TGCGCCAGCACTCCCGGGATAGCAGGGTACAATGAGCAGTTCTTC. Residues: CASTPGIAGYNEQFF.

This clone occurred a few times. V gene TRBV7-2 combines with J gene TRBJ2-3; D perhaps matches TRBD2 (5 bases). Germline V gene data show CDR1 as SGHTA and CDR2 as FQGNSA. The CDR3 sequence is 13 residues long. V lost 3 bases and J lost 2, with 6 bases in between. CDR3: CASSFRDTDTQYF. DNA for the CDR3: TGTGCCAGCAGCTTTCGGGACACAGATACGCAGTATTTT.

This clone was seen a few times. The chain uses TRBV15 and TRBJ1-5; 11 bases line up with TRBD1. This CDR3 has 16 amino acids. CDR1 and CDR2 from the germline V gene are LNHNV and YYDKDF (reference sequence). The J segment lost 6 bases and the V segment lost 0 bases, leaving 4 bases of the junction unmatched. The DNA for the CDR3 is TGTGCCACCAGCAGAGACCTAGGGACAGGGGGTCAGCCCCAGCATTTT. It yields the protein CATSRDLGTGGQPQHF.

V usage is TRBV7-8 and J usage is TRBJ1-4; 10 nucleotides match TRBD1. This CDR3 comprises 15 residues. Germline lookup yields CDR1 SGHVS and CDR2 FQNEAQ. Trimming cost V 4 bases and J 8 bases; bases outside gene matches: 7. The CDR3 DNA sequence: TGTGCCAGCAGCTCGGGACAGGGGATAGAAGAAAAACTGTTTTTT. This sequence encodes CASSSGQGIEEKLFF.

This clone appeared a few times. The chain carries TRBV11-2 and TRBJ2-1, with 11 bases identical to TRBD2. The CDR3 is 19 residues long. Germline V CDR1 and CDR2: SGHAT, FQNNGV. The J segment lost 4 bases and the V segment lost 0 bases, leaving 11 bases of the junction unmatched. CDR3 region: CASSLELAGATGTYNEQFF. The CDR3, as DNA: TGTGCCAGCAGCTTAGAACTAGCGGGGGCCACAGGGACTTACAATGAGCAGTTCTTC. The variable domain in full, with the rest retrieved from reference TRBV11-2 and TRBJ2-1, is EAGVAQSPRYKIIEKRQSVAFWCNPISGHATLYWYQQILGQGPKLLIQFQNNGVVDDSQLPKDRFSAERLKGVDSTLKIQPAKLEDSAVYLCASSLELAGATGTYNEQFFGPGTRLTVL.

The J gene is TRBJ2-7, the V gene TRBV27, with D possibly being TRBD1 or TRBD2 (5 bases each). The germline CDR1 and CDR2 sequences are MNHEY and SMNVEV (reference sequence). This CDR3 has 13 residues. V lost 7 bases and J lost 2, with 12 bases in between. The CDR3 spells CASKRDGAYEQYV. The CDR3 coding sequence is TGTGCCAGCAAGAGGGACGGAGCCTACGAGCAGTACGTC.

This clone appeared a few times. This chain joins TRBV9 and TRBJ2-6; TRBD1 matches at 11 bases. CDR1 SGDLS and CDR2 YYNGEE come from the germline V gene. CDR3 length: 15 amino acids. The junction had 12 bases not matched to a gene; V was cut back by 4 bases and J by 15 bases. CDR3 amino acids: CASSPMIGTGGSLTF. In DNA form, the CDR3 reads TGTGCCAGCAGCCCCATGATTGGGACAGGGGGTTCCCTGACTTTC.

This chain connects TRBV7-3 to TRBJ2-1; no definite D call. The germline gives CDR1 SGHTA, CDR2 FQGTGA. V was trimmed by 2 bases and J by 4 bases, leaving 12 bases between them. This CDR3 has 15 amino acids. The CDR3 reads CASSLGVAGYNEQFF. The CDR3 DNA reads as TGTGCCAGCAGCTTAGGGGTAGCTGGGTACAATGAGCAGTTCTTC.

This clone occurred a few times. The sample holds other DNA sequences that translate to the same CDR3. The chain uses TRBV6-5 and TRBJ2-6; D possibly corresponds to TRBD2 (6 bases). The germline V gene encodes CDR1 MNHEY and CDR2 SVGAGI. The V and J ends lost 0 bases and 4 bases respectively, with 10 bases between them. The CDR3 extends over 16 amino acids. CDR3 sequence (DNA): TGTGCCAGCAGTTACTCGCGGGGTACCGGGGCCAACGTCCTGACTTTC. Translated: CASSYSRGTGANVLTF.

The chain combines TRBV4-3 with TRBJ1-2; D is uncertain. The CDR3 covers 13 residues. Trimming stripped 1 base from V and 8 bases from J, with 11 bases between. Germline V gene sequence: CDR1 LGHNA, CDR2 YSLEER. The CDR3 spells CASSQVAREGYTF. Here the CDR3 DNA reads TGCGCCAGCAGCCAAGTTGCCCGGGAAGGCTACACCTTC.

This clone occurred a few times. This sequence joins TRBV7-2 and TRBJ1-5; D gene uncertain. Between the trimmed V and J ends, which lost 5 bases and 6 bases, there was a span of 8 bases. This CDR3 has 12 residues. Germline V lookup: CDR1 SGHTA, CDR2 FQGNSA. CDR3 loop: CASSKSSQPQHF. DNA of the CDR3: TGTGCCAGCAGCAAGTCGTCTCAGCCCCAGCATTTT. The whole variable domain, filled in from reference TRBV7-2 and TRBJ1-5, reads GAGVSQSPSNKVTEKGKDVELRCDPISGHTALYWYRQSLGQGLEFLIYFQGNSAPDKSGLPSDRFSAERTGGSVSTLTIQRTQQEDSAVYLCASSKSSQPQHFGDGTRLSIL.

Here the CDR3 reads CSVEDPGTQYF. Here the CDR3 DNA reads TGCAGCGTTGAAGATCCCGGGACCCAGTACTTC. This sequence joins TRBV29-1 and TRBJ2-5; the D is unclear. This CDR3 has 11 residues. The V end was cut by 0 bases, the J end by 7 bases, with 6 bases between. Germline lookup yields CDR1 SQVTM and CDR2 ANQGSEA.

The rearrangement joins TRBV4-1 to TRBJ2-5, with D unresolved. The CDR3 has 15 residues. The germline V gene encodes CDR1 MGHRA and CDR2 YSYEKL. The ends were cut back, 1 base at V and 5 bases at J, with 14 bases in the middle. CDR3 in amino acids: CASSQVYNPWETQYF. The CDR3 DNA is TGCGCCAGCAGCCAAGTTTACAATCCGTGGGAGACCCAGTACTTC.

The sample holds a few counts of this clone. The genes are TRBV5-1 and TRBJ2-1; TRBD2 matches 7 bases. Losses at the gene ends were 4 bases for V and 1 base for J; bases not matched to a gene: 5. There are 15 residues in the CDR3. Germline values: CDR1 SGHRS, CDR2 YFSETQ. The CDR3 DNA is TGCGCCAGCAGCCCGGCTAGCGGATCCTACAATGAGCAGTTCTTC. Encoded protein: CASSPASGSYNEQFF.

This clone was seen only a few times. The chain employs TRBV6-1 and TRBJ2-1; a weak D match, TRBD1 (6 bases). V lost 4 bases, J lost 0 bases, and 13 bases lay in between. Germline CDR1 MNHNS, CDR2 SASEGT. The CDR3 contains 16 residues. CDR3 DNA: TGTGCCAGCAGTGTTAGCAGGGGAAGCTCCTACAATGAGCAGTTCTTC. This sequence encodes CASSVSRGSSYNEQFF.

This chain uses TRBV15 with TRBJ2-2; the D is unclear. Germline lookup yields CDR1 LNHNV and CDR2 YYDKDF (reference sequence). This CDR3 is 13 amino acids long. The V end was cut by 5 bases, the J end by 2 bases, with 6 bases between. The CDR3 sequence is CATSLHNTGELFF. CDR3 DNA sequence: TGTGCCACCAGCCTCCACAACACCGGGGAGCTGTTTTTT.

V is TRBV18 and J is TRBJ2-5; D remains ambiguous. The V end lost 5 bases, the J end lost 1 base, and 8 bases lay between the germline ends. This CDR3 is 13 amino acids long. CDR1 KGHSH and CDR2 LQKENI come from the germline V gene. The CDR3 protein is CASSGRSQETQYF. In DNA form, the CDR3 reads TGTGCCAGCTCAGGACGGAGCCAAGAGACCCAGTACTTC.

CDR3 sequence: CASSMTGGQNYEQYF. In nucleotides, the CDR3 is TGTGCCAGTAGTATGACGGGTGGGCAGAACTACGAGCAGTACTTC. V gene TRBV19 combines with J gene TRBJ2-7; D remains ambiguous. V gave up 3 bases and J gave up 3 bases, with 15 bases separating them. From germline, CDR1 is LNHDA and CDR2 SQIVND (reference sequence). The CDR3 loop spans 15 amino acids.

Of note for this clone: This sample includes further DNA sequences coding for the same CDR3. The chain employs TRBV29-1 and TRBJ2-5; D possibly matches TRBD1 or TRBD2 (6 bases each). CDR1 is SQVTM and CDR2 is ANQGSEA in the germline V gene. V was clipped by 7 bases and J by 5 bases, with 17 bases between them. CDR3 length: 13 residues. This CDR3 is CSAGGGNRETQYF. CDR3 nucleotide sequence: TGCAGCGCTGGGGGCGGGAATCGCGAGACCCAGTACTTC.

This clone has just a few counts. The J gene is TRBJ1-2, the V gene TRBV4-3, with 10 bases lining up with TRBD1. The CDR3 sequence is 15 residues long. The V segment lost 2 bases and the J segment 5 bases; nucleotides outside the gene matches: 5. Germline CDR1 is LGHNA and CDR2 is YSLEER. The CDR3 coding sequence is TGCGCCAGCAGCCAACCGGGACAGGGGAATTATGGCTACACCTTC. Amino acids: CASSQPGQGNYGYTF.

The chain uses TRBV29-1 and TRBJ2-3, with D perhaps matching TRBD2 (5 bases). The germline V gene encodes CDR1 SQVTM and CDR2 ANQGSEA. The CDR3 has 14 residues. Between the trimmed V and J ends, which lost 3 bases and 1 base, there was a span of 11 bases. The DNA of the CDR3 is TGCAGCGTTGACGGGGTCACGGGCACAGATACGCAGTATTTT. It codes for CSVDGVTGTDTQYF.

The chain combines TRBV7-2 with TRBJ2-7; 8 nucleotides match TRBD2. This CDR3 is 14 amino acids long. Germline CDR1 reads SGHTA; CDR2 reads FQGNSA. Losses at the gene ends were 2 bases for V and 2 bases for J; bases not matched to a gene: 2. CDR3 residues: CASSLSGRAYEQYF. CDR3 DNA: TGTGCCAGCAGCTTATCCGGGAGGGCCTACGAGCAGTACTTC. The full variable domain, in which reference TRBV7-2 and TRBJ2-7 provide the parts outside the CDR3, is GAGVSQSPSNKVTEKGKDVELRCDPISGHTALYWYRQSLGQGLEFLIYFQGNSAPDKSGLPSDRFSAERTGGSVSTLTIQRTQQEDSAVYLCASSLSGRAYEQYFGPGTRLTVT.

In this sample, this clone turned up a few times. The V and J genes are TRBV6-4 and TRBJ2-2, with D unclear. The CDR3 contains 12 residues. The germline V and J ends were trimmed by 4 bases and 0 bases, with 0 bases remaining between them. Germline CDR1 MRHNA, CDR2 SNTAGT. The chain's CDR3 is CASSANTGELFF. As DNA, the CDR3 is TGTGCCAGCAGTGCGAACACCGGGGAGCTGTTTTTT.

This clone has only a few counts. The chain joins TRBV14 to TRBJ2-7; 11 bases fit TRBD2. Germline CDR1 SGHDN, CDR2 FVKESK. The CDR3 contains 16 residues. After removal of 4 bases from V and 3 bases from J, the junction contained 8 bases not matched to a gene. For the CDR3, the DNA is TGTGCCAGCAGCCGTACTAGCGGGAGAACGTTCTACGAGCAGTACTTC. It encodes CASSRTSGRTFYEQYF. The entire variable domain, with the rest obtained from reference TRBV14 and TRBJ2-7, is as follows: EAGVTQFPSHSVIEKGQTVTLRCDPISGHDNLYWYRRVMGKEIKFLLHFVKESKQDESGMPNNRFLAERTGGTYSTLKVQPAELEDSGVYFCASSRTSGRTFYEQYFGPGTRLTVT.

Concerning this clone itself: A much larger clone sits a single nucleotide away, making a read error possible. The chain recombines TRBV7-7 with TRBJ2-5; no firm D call. The V end lost 4 bases, the J end lost 5 bases, and 8 bases lay between the germline ends. Germline-derived CDR1 and CDR2 are SSHAT and FNYEAQ (reference sequence). The CDR3 sequence is 12 residues long. The CDR3 region has the DNA TGTGCCAGCAGCTCGCTAGGGGAGACCCAGTACTTC. It codes for CASSSLGETQYF. Complete variable domain (other parts from reference TRBV7-7 and TRBJ2-5): GAGVSQSPRYKVTKRGQDVTLRCDPISSHATLYWYQQALGQGPEFLTYFNYEAQPDKSGLPSDRFSAERPEGSISTLTIQRTEQRDSAMYRCASSSLGETQYFGPGTRLLVL.